This T cell receptor beta chain was found in a study of vaccination and CD4 T cells after COVID-19. Notes on this clonotype: Its specificity is not known.

The assay that was used to sequence DNA from cultured CD4+ T cells was the Oncomine TCR Beta short-read assay. TCRdb redid the calling of the PCR reads with MiXCR, one entry per CDR3 protein. The sample shows nearly 15,000 distinct CDR3 sequences, around half of them seen only once. Germline CDR1 is DFQATT and CDR2 is SNEGSKA (reference sequence). The CDR3 extends over 14 amino acids. Losses at the gene ends were 6 bases for V and 2 bases for J; bases not matched to a gene: 8. Treatment defined: approximately nine-day PBMC culture with coronavirus spike peptide pools or control peptides (ViraFEST assay). Study-level findings and limits: Convalescent patients had a median roughly 87% of post-vaccine SARS-CoV-2-reactive clones that were detected only after vaccination, not before it.

The specimen was CD4+ T cells from blood, cultured in vitro, collected before SARS-CoV-2 vaccination. This sequence joins TRBV20-1 and TRBJ1-2; 8 positions agree with TRBD1. The source of this sequence is a human donor who had recovered from COVID-19. This chain's CDR3 is CSATSGDRNYGYTF. CDR3 nucleotide sequence: TGCAGTGCCACATCAGGGGACAGGAACTATGGCTACACCTTC.